The rows below give T cell receptor beta chains drawn from one sample of a study of brain metastases from non-small cell lung cancer. Some clones are missing from TCRdb's copy, which holds only in-frame ones; the method was immunoSEQ multiplex PCR. The table has around 2,500 clones, approximately 85% seen once. The sample comprised primary lung tumor tissue. The receptor source for this set is a donor aged 40 or over with non-small cell lung cancer. CDR3s include the opening cysteine and the closing phenylalanine or tryptophan. The D gene is left open where the match is weak. Clone size is not always given. Where it is, it says once, few, many or a class for expanded clones.

J | size | V | D | DNA | CDR3
TRBJ2-7 | - | TRBV19 | TRBD1 | TGTGTCAGTAGTGGGACAGGGAGGTACGAGCAGTACTTC | CVSSGTGRYEQYF
TRBJ1-1 | few | TRBV13 | TRBD1 | TGTGCCAGCAGTTCCGGGACAGGGGATGAAGCTTTCTTT | CASSSGTGDEAFF
TRBJ2-7 | - | TRBV5-6 | TRBD2 | TGTGCCAGCAGCTTGTGGACTAGCACCTACGAGCAGTACTTC | CASSLWTSTYEQYF
TRBJ2-7 | - | TRBV24-1 | TRBD2 | TGTGCCACCAGTGATCCTTCTAGCGGGGCCTACGAGCAGTACTTC | CATSDPSSGAYEQYF
TRBJ2-7 | - | TRBV6-4 | - | TGTGCCAGCAGTGAGTATGGAGGTTCCTACGAGCAGTACTTC | CASSEYGGSYEQYF
TRBJ2-2 | - | TRBV5-1 | TRBD2 | TGCGCCAGCAGCTGGACTAGCGGGATGGGCACCGGGGAGCTGTTTTTT | CASSWTSGMGTGELFF
TRBJ2-2 | - | TRBV7-6 | - | TGTGCCAGCAGCCCTGGCCACAGGGTCCTCGTGGGGATCGGGGAGCTGTTTTTT | CASSPGHRVLVGIGELFF
TRBJ2-7 | - | TRBV28 | - | TGTGCCAGCAGTTCACCCCGGGCCCAACACCTCTACGAGCAGTACTTC | CASSSPRAQHLYEQYF
TRBJ2-3 | - | TRBV19 | - | TGTGCCAGTAGTTTTGGGGGGATAGGCGTTACAGATACGCAGTATTTT | CASSFGGIGVTDTQYF
TRBJ1-1 | few | TRBV14 | TRBD1 | TGTGCCAGCAGCCAAGGACCAGGGGGTAGTACTGAAGCTTTCTTT | CASSQGPGGSTEAFF
TRBJ2-7 | - | TRBV6-5 | - | TGTGCCAGCTCCAACCGGGCCAACTACGAGCAGTACTTC | CASSNRANYEQYF
TRBJ2-3 | - | TRBV28 | - | TGTGCCAGCAGACCCGGAGGGGTCGGCACAGATACGCAGTATTTT | CASRPGGVGTDTQYF
TRBJ1-1 | - | TRBV2 | - | TGTGCCAACAGTGTAGACGGGGGCGGTGGCACTGAAGCTTTCTTT | CANSVDGGGGTEAFF
TRBJ2-7 | - | TRBV4-1 | - | TGCGCCAGTAGCCAAGATTTGGGGTACGAGCAGTACTTC | CASSQDLGYEQYF
TRBJ1-5 | - | TRBV12-5 | TRBD1 | TGTGCTAGTGGTCCCACGGGACAGGCTGGGCAGCCCCAGCATTTT | CASGPTGQAGQPQHF
TRBJ1-1 | - | TRBV19 | - | TGTGCCAGTAGTATAGGCGGTGGCGGGGCTTTCTTT | CASSIGGGGAFF
TRBJ1-4 | - | TRBV7-9 | TRBD1 | TGTGCCAGCAGCGCCCGGACAGGGTGGGCTGAAAAACTGTTTTTT | CASSARTGWAEKLFF
TRBJ2-5 | - | TRBV7-8 | - | TGTGCCAGCAGTCGACCCGTCTGGCTAATGGAGACCCAGTACTTC | CASSRPVWLMETQYF
TRBJ2-2 | - | TRBV15 | - | TGTGCCCGTGAGGAGATTCCCAACACCGGGGAGCTGTTTTTT | CAREEIPNTGELFF
TRBJ1-1 | - | TRBV5-6 | - | TGTGCCAGCAGCTTGGTAATTTCCGAGGAAGCTTTCTTT | CASSLVISEEAFF
TRBJ2-2 | - | TRBV2 | - | TGTGCCAGCAGCATAGGGGGGTCCGCCGGGGAGCTGTTTTTT | CASSIGGSAGELFF
TRBJ2-3 | - | TRBV19 | - | TGTGCCAGTAGGGGACCTTTGGATACGCAGTATTTT | CASRGPLDTQYF
TRBJ1-6 | - | TRBV19 | TRBD1 | TGTGCCAGTAGTACCGACAGGGGTGAATCACCCCTCCACTTT | CASSTDRGESPLHF
TRBJ1-1 | - | TRBV6-5 | TRBD1 | TGTGCCACAAAGAAGGGGGCTAAAACTTTCTTT | CATKKGAKTFF
TRBJ2-3 | once | TRBV6-1 | TRBD2 | TGTGTCAGCAGTGATCGCTTCCCTAGCGGGCTCACAGATACGCAGTATTTT | CVSSDRFPSGLTDTQYF
TRBJ1-6 | - | TRBV5-4 | - | TGTGCCAGCAGCTTAGACGGGAATTCACCCCTCCACTTT | CASSLDGNSPLHF
TRBJ2-7 | once | TRBV19 | - | TGTGCCAGTAGTGACCGTGCAGGGCTTTTCTACGAGCAGTACTTC | CASSDRAGLFYEQYF
TRBJ2-2 | once | TRBV19 | - | TGTGCCAGTAGTATCGGACGCCCAGCGAGAAACACCGGGGAGCTGTTTTTT | CASSIGRPARNTGELFF
TRBJ2-3 | - | TRBV9 | - | TGTGCCAGCAGCGTAGGCCCCGCTTTAGCAGATACGCAGTATTTT | CASSVGPALADTQYF
TRBJ1-6 | once | TRBV4-1 | - | TGCGCCAGCAGCCTAGCCATTGGGGATAATTCACCCCTCCACTTT | CASSLAIGDNSPLHF
TRBJ2-7 | - | TRBV28 | - | TGTGCCAGCAGCCTAAGGATAGGCTACGAGCAGTACTTC | CASSLRIGYEQYF
TRBJ1-6 | - | TRBV2 | - | TGTGCCAGCAGCCGTGACGGAATTCCACCCCTCCACTTT | CASSRDGIPPLHF
TRBJ2-2 | - | TRBV7-2 | - | TGTGCCAGCAGCTTAGTTCCCCAGGGGAGCATCGGGGAGCTGTTTTTT | CASSLVPQGSIGELFF
TRBJ2-2 | - | TRBV11-3 | - | TGTGCCAGCAGCGCCGGGACCGAGATTCGGAACACCGGGGAGCTGTTTTTT | CASSAGTEIRNTGELFF
TRBJ2-6 | - | TRBV6-2/TRBV6-3 | - | TGTGCCAGCAGTTACTCCCTGGGCTCTGGGGCCAACGTCCTGACTTTC | CASSYSLGSGANVLTF
TRBJ1-4 | - | TRBV19 | TRBD1 | TGTGCCAGTAGTATGGGACAGGGTGAAAAACTGTTTTTT | CASSMGQGEKLFF
TRBJ1-1 | - | TRBV7-9 | - | TGTGCCAGCAGCTTTAGGGGGGCCACTGAAGCTTTCTTT | CASSFRGATEAFF
TRBJ2-3 | - | TRBV10-3 | - | TGTGCCATCAGTGAGTCGAGGTTTGTGACCACAGATACGCAGTATTTT | CAISESRFVTTDTQYF
TRBJ2-2 | few | TRBV6-5 | - | TGTGCCAGCGGGTTGGCAGGGGCCACCGGGGAGCTGTTTTTT | CASGLAGATGELFF
TRBJ1-1 | - | TRBV19 | - | TGTGCCAGCTTACCCGGCTGGAACACTGAAGCTTTCTTT | CASLPGWNTEAFF